This is a list of T cell receptor beta chains from one sample in a study of CD8 T cells in Susac syndrome. TCRdb fed the immunoSEQ multiplex PCR reads into MiXCR, producing one record per CDR3 protein. The table has a few hundred thousand distinct CDR3 sequences, roughly 85% seen once. Material: CD8+ T cells from PBMCs. These receptors all stem from a human donor with multiple sclerosis. Each CDR3 is given with its conserved first and last residue. The D gene is left open where the match is weak. Not every row has a clone size; where given, it reads once, few, many or a size class.

14 TRBD2 TRBJ2-1 - TRBV24-1 CATSGTSGYNEQFF TGTGCCACCTCCGGGACTAGCGGCTACAATGAGCAGTTCTTC
16 - TRBJ1-2 - TRBV29-1 CSVRAGHPNSNYGYTF TGCAGCGTGAGAGCGGGACACCCAAACTCCAACTATGGCTACACCTTC
16 - TRBJ2-7 - TRBV7-9 CASSLVGSGAPYEQYF TGTGCCAGCAGCTTAGTGGGTAGCGGAGCCCCCTACGAGCAGTACTTC
9 - TRBJ2-3 few TRBV19 CAGKNTQYF TGTGCCGGAAAGAATACGCAGTATTTT
14 - TRBJ2-7 - TRBV5-1 CASSDYLGSYEQYF TGCGCCAGCAGCGACTACTTGGGCTCCTACGAGCAGTACTTC
14 - TRBJ1-5 - TRBV6-5 CASSRGGVRQPQHF TGTGCCAGCAGCCGAGGGGGGGTACGGCAGCCCCAGCATTTT
13 - TRBJ2-7 - TRBV7-9 CARYEGRSYEQYF TGTGCCAGGTATGAGGGCAGATCCTACGAGCAGTACTTC
10 - TRBJ2-7 - TRBV6-7 CASPFYEQYF TGTGCCAGTCCGTTCTACGAGCAGTACTTC
15 - TRBJ2-7 - TRBV6-2/TRBV6-3 CASTEGERAAYEQYF TGTGCCAGCACCGAGGGGGAGCGGGCCGCCTACGAGCAGTACTTC
15 TRBD1 TRBJ2-7 - TRBV27 CASSVQGATLFEQYF TGTGCCAGCAGTGTCCAGGGGGCCACGTTATTCGAGCAGTACTTC
15 - TRBJ2-1 - TRBV5-8 CASSLGAGARNEQFF TGTGCCAGCAGCTTGGGAGCGGGTGCACGTAATGAGCAGTTCTTC
15 - TRBJ1-1 - TRBV19 CASSLEIGRITEAFF TGTGCCAGTAGCCTTGAAATCGGACGGATCACTGAAGCTTTCTTT
14 - TRBJ2-5 - TRBV28 CASSYEAGEETQYF TGTGCCAGCAGTTACGAGGCAGGGGAAGAGACCCAGTACTTC
18 TRBD2 TRBJ2-3 few TRBV7-6 CASSLGTSDEVGTDTQYF TGTGCCAGCAGCTTAGGGACTAGCGATGAGGTTGGAACAGATACGCAGTATTTT
16 - TRBJ1-6 once TRBV27 CASTSGPGAEISPLHF TGTGCCAGCACTTCCGGGCCGGGAGCGGAAATTTCACCCCTCCACTTT
13 - TRBJ2-3 once TRBV28 CASIPRFTDTQYF TGTGCCAGCATTCCGCGGTTCACAGATACGCAGTATTTT
13 - TRBJ2-7 - TRBV29-1 CSVEGVTSYEQYF TGCAGCGTTGAAGGGGTTACTTCCTACGAGCAGTACTTC
17 TRBD2 TRBJ2-5 once TRBV20-1 CSARDPSGRAVVRTQYF TGCAGTGCTAGAGATCCTAGCGGGAGGGCCGTCGTGAGGACCCAGTACTTC
15 - TRBJ2-1 few TRBV7-2 CASSLNGGTIYEQFF TGTGCCAGCAGCTTAAACGGGGGAACTATATATGAGCAGTTCTTC
11 - TRBJ1-2 - TRBV19 CAGVNGRGYTF TGTGCCGGGGTAAACGGGCGAGGCTACACCTTC
17 - TRBJ1-6 - TRBV3-1 CASRQAAGSNNNSPLHF TGTGCCAGCAGACAAGCCGCCGGAAGCAACAATAATTCACCCCTCCACTTT
15 TRBD2 TRBJ2-7 - TRBV7-6 CASSPGGGRSYEQYF TGTGCCAGCAGCCCGGGAGGCGGGAGGTCCTACGAGCAGTACTTC
15 - TRBJ2-5 - TRBV11-2 CASSLSARSQETQYF TGTGCCAGCAGCTTATCAGCCAGGAGCCAAGAGACCCAGTACTTC
11 - TRBJ2-2 - TRBV25-1 CASRAPGELFF TGTGCCAGCAGAGCCCCGGGGGAGCTGTTTTTT
13 TRBD1 TRBJ2-7 - TRBV10-2 CASSNDRGREQYF TGCGCCAGCTCGAATGACAGGGGGAGGGAGCAGTACTTC
14 TRBD1 TRBJ2-1 once TRBV6-1 CASSRQGPYNEQFF TGTGCCAGCAGTCGACAGGGGCCCTACAATGAGCAGTTCTTC
13 - TRBJ1-2 - TRBV27 CASSYGGYPPYTF TGTGCCAGCAGTTACGGGGGTTACCCCCCCTACACCTTC
16 TRBD1 TRBJ2-3 - TRBV6-1 CASSEYTGGSEDTQYF TGTGCCAGCAGTGAATATACAGGGGGTTCTGAAGATACGCAGTATTTT
11 - TRBJ2-7 few TRBV6-1 CASSMTDEQYF TGTGCCAGCAGTATGACAGACGAGCAGTACTTC
12 TRBD1 TRBJ1-1 - TRBV5-4 CASSFEGGEAFF TGTGCCAGCAGCTTTGAAGGGGGCGAAGCTTTCTTT
17 TRBD2 TRBJ2-1 - TRBV18 CASSPPKLAGTHNEQFF TGTGCCAGCTCACCACCTAAGCTAGCGGGAACCCACAATGAGCAGTTCTTC
13 TRBD1 TRBJ2-7 - TRBV29-1 CSATSTGAYEQYF TGCAGCGCAACTTCGACAGGGGCCTACGAGCAGTACTTC
18 TRBD2 TRBJ2-1 - TRBV20-1 CSADGGLAGGATYNEQFF TGCAGTGCAGATGGGGGACTAGCGGGGGGAGCTACTTACAATGAGCAGTTCTTC
11 - TRBJ1-1 - TRBV20-1 CSAPPGPEAFF TGCAGTGCTCCCCCTGGGCCTGAAGCTTTCTTT
12 - TRBJ2-3 - TRBV13 CASCQGTDTQYF TGTGCCAGCTGTCAGGGCACAGATACGCAGTATTTT
16 - TRBJ1-3 - TRBV3-1 CASSDRERVSGNTIYF TGTGCCAGCAGCGACCGAGAGCGCGTCTCTGGAAACACCATATATTTT
14 TRBD1 TRBJ1-5 - TRBV7-9 CASSNRGSNQPQHF TGTGCCAGCAGCAACAGGGGTAGCAATCAGCCCCAGCATTTT
14 - TRBJ2-5 - TRBV5-1 CASSGGAAQETQYF TGCGCCAGCAGCGGAGGGGCTGCCCAAGAGACCCAGTACTTC
15 - TRBJ2-1 once TRBV6-5 CASSMVGGSYNEQFF TGTGCCAGCAGTATGGTAGGGGGGTCCTACAATGAGCAGTTCTTC
15 TRBD2 TRBJ2-1 - TRBV7-9 CASSCGTSMVDEQFF TGTGCCAGCAGTTGCGGGACTAGCATGGTCGATGAGCAGTTCTTC
15 TRBD2 TRBJ2-1 - TRBV7-3 CASSLNPGRGNEQFF TGTGCCAGCAGCTTAAATCCCGGGAGGGGGAATGAGCAGTTCTTC
15 - TRBJ1-1 few TRBV5-1 CASSPGGALNTEAFF TGCGCCAGCAGCCCTGGTGGGGCTTTGAACACTGAAGCTTTCTTT
13 TRBD2 TRBJ2-7 - TRBV12-5 CASGSSGSYEQYF TGTGCTAGTGGTTCTAGCGGGAGCTACGAGCAGTACTTC
20 - TRBJ2-7 - TRBV28 CASSYRITLPWWDGSYEQYF TGTGCCAGCAGCTACCGGATTACCCTTCCCTGGTGGGACGGAAGTTACGAGCAGTACTTC
15 - TRBJ1-2 - TRBV10-3 CAISEGQGLLLGYTF TGTGCCATCAGTGAGGGCCAGGGGCTTCTGCTTGGCTACACCTTC
16 TRBD2 TRBJ2-7 - TRBV4-1 CASSPNVAGSNYEQYF TGCGCCAGCAGCCCGAACGTAGCGGGATCCAACTACGAGCAGTACTTC
17 - TRBJ2-2 - TRBV28 CASSLWAGTANTGELFF TGTGCCAGCAGTTTATGGGCCGGGACCGCGAACACCGGGGAGCTGTTTTTT
14 - TRBJ2-7 - TRBV9 CASSVEGTLGEQYF TGTGCCAGCAGCGTAGAAGGGACCTTAGGCGAGCAGTACTTC
13 - TRBJ1-3 - TRBV19 CASSVVSGNTIYF TGTGCCAGTAGTGTCGTTTCTGGAAACACCATATATTTT
12 - TRBJ2-2 - TRBV24-1 CATSDPTRELFF TGTGCCACCAGTGACCCCACCCGGGAGCTGTTTTTT
14 - TRBJ2-7 - TRBV7-2 CASSLPPSSYEQYF TGTGCCAGCAGCTTACCCCCGAGTAGCTACGAGCAGTACTTC
15 - TRBJ2-7 - TRBV27 CASSARAGTSYEQYF TGTGCCAGCAGTGCCCGAGCCGGGACCTCCTACGAGCAGTACTTC
14 TRBD2 TRBJ2-3 - TRBV19 CASSPSGPTDTQYF TGTGCCTCTAGTCCTAGCGGCCCCACAGATACGCAGTATTTT
15 - TRBJ2-3 - TRBV28 CASSPGRTRTDTQYF TGTGCCAGCAGCCCGGGAAGAACTCGCACAGATACGCAGTATTTT
13 TRBD1 TRBJ2-7 few TRBV2 CASSGGRGYEQYF TGTGCCAGCAGTGGCGGCAGGGGGTACGAGCAGTACTTC
11 - TRBJ1-2 - TRBV2 CASTSNYGYTF TGTGCCAGCACTTCGAACTATGGCTACACCTTC
12 TRBD2 TRBJ2-2 - TRBV25-1 CASARGAGELFF TGTGCCAGCGCCCGGGGGGCCGGGGAGCTGTTTTTT